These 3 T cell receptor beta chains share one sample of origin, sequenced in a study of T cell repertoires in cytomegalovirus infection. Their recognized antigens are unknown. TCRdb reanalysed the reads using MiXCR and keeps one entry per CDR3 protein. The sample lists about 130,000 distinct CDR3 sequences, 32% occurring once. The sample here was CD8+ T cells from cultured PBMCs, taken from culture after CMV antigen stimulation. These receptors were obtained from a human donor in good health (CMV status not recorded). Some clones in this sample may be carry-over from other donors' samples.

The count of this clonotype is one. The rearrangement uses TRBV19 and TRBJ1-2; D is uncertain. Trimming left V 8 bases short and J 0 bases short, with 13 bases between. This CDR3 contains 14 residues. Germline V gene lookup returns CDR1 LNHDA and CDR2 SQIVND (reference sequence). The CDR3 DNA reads TGTGCCAGTGGAACGGCAGAGACTAACTATGGCTACACCTTC. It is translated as CASGTAETNYGYTF.

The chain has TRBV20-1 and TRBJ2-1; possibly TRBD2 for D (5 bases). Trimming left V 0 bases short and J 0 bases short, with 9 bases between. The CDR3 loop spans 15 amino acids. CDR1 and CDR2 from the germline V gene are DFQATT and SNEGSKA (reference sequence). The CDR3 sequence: CSAREAANSYNEQFF. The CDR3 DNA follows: TGCAGTGCTAGAGAAGCGGCGAACTCCTACAATGAGCAGTTCTTC.

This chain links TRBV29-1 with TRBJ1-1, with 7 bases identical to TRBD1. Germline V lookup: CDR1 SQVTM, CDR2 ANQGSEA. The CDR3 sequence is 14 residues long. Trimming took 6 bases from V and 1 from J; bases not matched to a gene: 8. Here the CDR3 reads CSVDRVESNTEAFF. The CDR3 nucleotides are TGCAGCGTAGACAGGGTAGAGTCGAACACTGAAGCTTTCTTT.